The 10 T cell receptor beta chains given below trace back to one sample, sequenced in a study of shared clonotypes between healthy human individuals. The protocol was immunoSEQ multiplex PCR, while the TCRdb copy is restricted to in-frame clones and leaves out a portion. Among 2 million to 2.5 million clones listed, more than 80% were seen once. Sequencing used naive CD4+ T cells from PBMCs. As for subset: CD45RA+ positively selected. The source of these receptors is a man between 18 and 29 years old in good health. Some clones in this sample may be carry-over from other donors' samples.

The chain joins TRBV6-5 to TRBJ2-7; tentatively, D is TRBD2 (5 bases). V lost 6 bases, J lost 6 bases, and 12 bases lay in between. Germline CDR1 MNHEY, CDR2 SVGAGI. CDR3 size: 12 residues. The CDR3 DNA is TGTGCCAGCAGATATCACCGGGGCGAGCAGTACTTC. Translation: CASRYHRGEQYF.

V is TRBV28 and J is TRBJ1-1; D uncertain. Looked up from germline, CDR1 is MDHEN and CDR2 is SYDVKM. The V end was cut by 6 bases, the J end by 5 bases, with 13 bases between. The length of the CDR3 is 13 residues. CDR3 protein: CASRQEGRTEAFF. CDR3 sequence (DNA): TGTGCCAGCAGGCAGGAAGGGCGTACTGAAGCTTTCTTT.

The chain carries TRBV7-2 and TRBJ2-7, with 14 bases matching TRBD2. This CDR3 is 15 amino acids long. The V gene's germline CDR1 is SGHTA and CDR2 FQGNSA. V was pared by 4 bases and J by 6 bases, with 5 bases of the junction left unmatched. As DNA, the CDR3 is TGTGCCAGCAGCTGGGGGACTAGCGGGAGCCGCGAGCAGTACTTC. Its protein is CASSWGTSGSREQYF.

J is TRBJ2-7 and V is TRBV6-1; D possibly matches TRBD1 or TRBD2 (5 bases each). V lost 3 bases and J 3 bases, leaving 24 bases between the germline ends. CDR3 size: 18 residues. Germline values: CDR1 MNHNS, CDR2 SASEGT. In nucleotides, the CDR3 is TGTGCCAGCAGTGACGGGCTAATGGGGCGGGTCACCTTCTACGAGCAGTACTTC. Amino acids: CASSDGLMGRVTFYEQYF.

The chain couples TRBV6-4 to TRBJ2-4; no firm D call. The CDR3 is made up of 17 amino acids. The V gene's germline CDR1 is MRHNA and CDR2 SNTAGT. V dropped 0 bases and J dropped 0 bases, with 12 bases sitting between them. CDR3: CASSDSCQPLAKNIQYF. Here the CDR3 DNA reads TGTGCCAGCAGTGACTCGTGCCAGCCGCTAGCCAAAAACATTCAGTACTTC.

The chain links TRBV10-3 to TRBJ2-2; 8 nucleotides line up with TRBD1. V lost 6 bases to trimming and J lost 1 base; unmatched junction nucleotides: 4. The length of the CDR3 is 15 residues. The V gene's germline CDR1 is ENHRY and CDR2 SYGVKD. As DNA, the CDR3 is TGTGCCATCAGCCCGGGACAGGAGAACACCGGGGAGCTGTTTTTT. Translation gives CAISPGQENTGELFF.

Concerning this clone: Different DNA sequences within this sample yield the same CDR3. The rearrangement links TRBV30 to TRBJ1-3, with TRBD1 as a possible D gene (6 bases). CDR3 length: 15 amino acids. V shed 2 bases and J shed 0 bases, with 11 bases lying between them. CDR1 is GTSNPN and CDR2 is SVGIG in the germline V gene (reference sequence). The CDR3 loop reads CAWSSGTSSGNTIYF. For the CDR3, the DNA is TGTGCCTGGAGTTCAGGGACAAGCTCTGGAAACACCATATATTTT.

The chain recombines TRBV30 with TRBJ1-2, with a possible D match to TRBD1 (5 bases). The germline CDR1 and CDR2 sequences are GTSNPN and SVGIG (reference sequence). Trimming left V 0 bases short and J 5 bases short, with 16 bases between. The CDR3 sequence is 15 residues long. As DNA, the CDR3 is TGTGCCTGGAGTGTACCCGGGGAGGGACGATATGGCTACACCTTC. This sequence encodes CAWSVPGEGRYGYTF.

The V gene is TRBV6-7, the J gene TRBJ2-7, with TRBD1 identical over 7 bases. TRBV6-7 counts as an open reading frame of uncertain function. The CDR3 runs 15 residues. V lost 0 bases and J lost 5; bases outside the gene matches: 7. CDR3 sequence reads: CASSYSGQPTDEQYF. The DNA of the CDR3 is TGTGCCAGCAGTTACTCGGGACAGCCGACGGACGAGCAGTACTTC.

The CDR3 loop is CAIRTTGINSPLHF. CDR3 sequence (DNA): TGTGCCATCAGAACGACAGGGATTAATTCACCCCTCCACTTT. The chain joins TRBV10-3 to TRBJ1-6; 7 nucleotides line up with TRBD1. Trimming at V came to 6 bases and at J to 6 bases, leaving 5 bases not matched to a gene. The CDR3 loop spans 14 amino acids. Germline CDR1 ENHRY, CDR2 SYGVKD.